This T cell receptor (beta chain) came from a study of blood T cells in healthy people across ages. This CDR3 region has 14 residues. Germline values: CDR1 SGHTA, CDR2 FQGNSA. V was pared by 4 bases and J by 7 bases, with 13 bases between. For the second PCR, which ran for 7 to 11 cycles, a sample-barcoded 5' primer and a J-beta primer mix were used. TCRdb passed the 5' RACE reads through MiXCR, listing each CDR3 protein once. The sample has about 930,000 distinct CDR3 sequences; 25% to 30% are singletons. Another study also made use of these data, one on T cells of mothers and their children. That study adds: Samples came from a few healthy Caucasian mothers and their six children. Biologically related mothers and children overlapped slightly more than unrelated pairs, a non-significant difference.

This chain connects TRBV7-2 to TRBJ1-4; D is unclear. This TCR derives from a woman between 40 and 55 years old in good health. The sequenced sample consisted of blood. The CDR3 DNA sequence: TGTGCCAGCAGCTCCGGGATTAGGAGTGAAAAACTGTTTTTT. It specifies CASSSGIRSEKLFF.